The 25 T cell receptor beta chains reported below all come from one sample, sequenced in a study of T cell responses to AZD1222 COVID-19 vaccine. The table came from immunoSEQ multiplex PCR; TCRdb's copy has only in-frame clones and leaves some out. The table records about 100,000 clones, approximately 87% of them present only once. The sequencing here drew on peripheral blood, taken on day 0 of AZD1222 vaccination. Source of these receptors: an adult in good health.

This chain uses TRBV5-1 with TRBJ1-5; D gene ambiguous. Deletions cut 7 bases from V and 1 base from J, with 18 bases between. The CDR3 is 16 residues long. The germline V gene encodes CDR1 SGHRS and CDR2 YFSETQ. The CDR3 here is CASHPDGSLSNQPQHF. DNA of the CDR3: TGCGCCAGCCACCCTGATGGCAGTTTGAGCAATCAGCCCCAGCATTTT. The complete variable domain, with remaining parts taken from reference TRBV5-1 and TRBJ1-5, reads KAGVTQTPRYLIKTRGQQVTLSCSPISGHRSVSWYQQTPGQGLQFLFEYFSETQRNKGNFPGRFSGRQFSNSRSEMNVSTLELGDSALYLCASHPDGSLSNQPQHFGDGTRLSIL.

The chain employs TRBV7-2 and TRBJ1-6, with D maybe TRBD1 (6 bases). This CDR3 region has 15 residues. The V end lost 5 bases, the J end lost 10 bases, and 18 bases lay between the germline ends. Germline V gene data show CDR1 as SGHTA and CDR2 as FQGNSA. In DNA, the CDR3 is TGTGCCAGCAGCCCCTTGGTTGGGGGGCTCTCACCCCTCCACTTT. Residues: CASSPLVGGLSPLHF.

The chain uses TRBV7-6 and TRBJ1-2; D possibly corresponds to TRBD1 (5 bases). The CDR3 is made up of 12 amino acids. Germline V CDR1 and CDR2: SGHVS, FNYEAQ. V lost 5 bases, J lost 7 bases, and 11 bases lay in between. Written as DNA, the CDR3 is TGTGCCAGCAGCCCCCTAGGGGTTGGCTACACCTTC. As protein: CASSPLGVGYTF.

The chain has TRBV15 and TRBJ2-1; D unclear. The CDR3 runs to 16 residues. V was clipped by 1 base and J by 2 bases, with 12 bases between them. The germline V gene has CDR1 LNHNV and CDR2 YYDKDF (reference sequence). The CDR3 DNA sequence: TGTGCCACCAGCAGAGTTAGGAATTCCCCCTACAATGAGCAGTTCTTC. Amino acid sequence: CATSRVRNSPYNEQFF. The full variable domain, with the rest looked up from reference TRBV15 and TRBJ2-1, is DAMVIQNPRYQVTQFGKPVTLSCSQTLNHNVMYWYQQKSSQAPKLLFHYYDKDFNNEADTPDNFQSRRPNTSFCFLDIRSPGLGDTAMYLCATSRVRNSPYNEQFFGPGTRLTVL.

This chain uses TRBV7-2 with TRBJ1-3; no clear D. This CDR3 is built from 16 residues. Germline V gene sequence: CDR1 SGHTA, CDR2 FQGNSA. The V gene lost 3 bases and the J gene lost 0 bases, with 12 bases spanning the gap. For the CDR3, the DNA is TGTGCCAGCAGCTTGGAACTATTGAGCTCTGGAAACACCATATATTTT. Translation gives CASSLELLSSGNTIYF. The full variable domain, its missing parts supplied by reference TRBV7-2 and TRBJ1-3, is GAGVSQSPSNKVTEKGKDVELRCDPISGHTALYWYRQSLGQGLEFLIYFQGNSAPDKSGLPSDRFSAERTGGSVSTLTIQRTQQEDSAVYLCASSLELLSSGNTIYFGEGSWLTVV.

V usage is TRBV19 and J usage is TRBJ2-7; D gene ambiguous. Germline values: CDR1 LNHDA, CDR2 SQIVND (reference sequence). V was trimmed by 3 bases and J by 0 bases, leaving 12 bases between them. The length of the CDR3 is 15 residues. In DNA, the CDR3 is TGTGCCAGTAGTATCAGCAGCCTCTACTCCTACGAGCAGTACTTC. As protein: CASSISSLYSYEQYF.

This chain uses TRBV18 with TRBJ1-5, with TRBD1 matching 8 bases. The CDR3 covers 17 residues. The germline V gene has CDR1 KGHSH and CDR2 LQKENI. V lost 4 bases, J lost 0 bases, and 8 bases stayed unmatched. The CDR3 here is CASSLDRADYSNQPQHF. CDR3 DNA sequence: TGTGCCAGCTCACTGGACAGGGCGGATTATAGCAATCAGCCCCAGCATTTT.

This clone has more than one count but fewer than ten. The chain is built from TRBV6-2 or TRBV6-3 and TRBJ1-6; D is unclear. Germline V lookup: CDR1 MNHEY, CDR2 SVGEGT. There are 15 residues in the CDR3. V was trimmed by 0 bases and J by 6 bases, leaving 9 bases between them. CDR3 sequence (DNA): TGTGCCAGCAGTTACTCTGCGGGGATTAATTCACCCCTCCACTTT. Protein sequence: CASSYSAGINSPLHF.

The V and J genes are TRBV29-1 and TRBJ1-5; D is perhaps TRBD1 (6 bases). This CDR3 has 13 residues. V shed 0 bases and J shed 6 bases, with 9 bases lying between them. Germline-derived CDR1 and CDR2 are SQVTM and ANQGSEA. The CDR3 is CSVEEGAGQPQHF. DNA of the CDR3: TGCAGCGTTGAAGAGGGGGCGGGTCAGCCCCAGCATTTT. Full variable domain (missing parts from reference TRBV29-1 and TRBJ1-5): SAVISQKPSRDICQRGTSLTIQCQVDSQVTMMFWYRQQPGQSLTLIATANQGSEATYESGFVIDKFPISRPNLTFSTLTVSNMSPEDSSIYLCSVEEGAGQPQHFGDGTRLSIL.

This clone was counted once. The gene calls are TRBV24-1 and TRBJ1-5, with 12 bases that match TRBD1. The ends lost 3 bases at V and 2 bases at J; junction bases unmatched: 7. The CDR3 length is 18 residues. Per germline, CDR1 KGHDR and CDR2 SFDVKD. CDR3 DNA: TGTGCCACCAGTGATGGAGGGACAGGGGGCTGGGGCAATCAGCCCCAGCATTTT. Translating gives CATSDGGTGGWGNQPQHF.

V and J are TRBV27 and TRBJ1-1; the match to TRBD1 covers 9 bases. Germline CDR1 MNHEY, CDR2 SMNVEV (reference sequence). V dropped 4 bases and J dropped 5; count of bases not matched to a gene: 5. This CDR3 is built from 14 residues. CDR3 loop: CASSSQGAGTEAFF. In DNA, the CDR3 is TGTGCCAGCAGTTCACAGGGGGCGGGTACTGAAGCTTTCTTT.

This sequence joins TRBV27 and TRBJ1-5, with 7 nucleotides matching TRBD1. In germline, CDR1 is MNHEY, CDR2 SMNVEV (reference sequence). Unmatched junction bases numbered 8, after V lost 5 bases and J lost 4 bases. CDR3 length: 15 amino acids. The CDR3 sequence is CASSRTGWLNQPQHF. The CDR3 nucleotides are TGTGCCAGCAGTCGGACAGGATGGTTGAATCAGCCCCAGCATTTT.

The rearrangement joins TRBV7-2 to TRBJ2-3; D is perhaps TRBD1 (5 bases). V lost 4 bases and J 2 bases, leaving 7 bases between the germline ends. CDR1 is SGHTA and CDR2 is FQGNSA in the germline V gene. The CDR3 covers 13 residues. CDR3 region: CASSWGHTDTQYF. The CDR3 nucleotides read TGTGCCAGCAGCTGGGGCCACACAGATACGCAGTATTTT.

The rearrangement links TRBV5-4 to TRBJ1-4; D is unresolved. The germline V gene has CDR1 SGHNT and CDR2 YYREEE (reference sequence). Trimming left V 0 bases short and J 14 bases short, with 11 bases between. The CDR3 is 12 residues long. The CDR3 DNA sequence: TGTGCCAGCAGCTTGGCCGGCCGCTCCCTGTTTTTT. It yields the protein CASSLAGRSLFF.

The V gene is TRBV5-1, the J gene TRBJ1-5; 8 bases match TRBD1. J was trimmed by 6 bases and V by 0 bases; bases with no gene match: 11. The CDR3 is 17 amino acids. Germline CDR1 is SGHRS and CDR2 is YFSETQ. CDR3 sequence reads: CASSLDSPGGGGQPQHF. The CDR3 coding sequence is TGCGCCAGCAGCTTGGATTCCCCAGGGGGCGGCGGTCAGCCCCAGCATTTT.

The rearrangement uses TRBV6-4 and TRBJ1-1, with D unresolved. Trimming shortened V by 3 bases and J by 1 base, and 12 bases separated the two germline ends. CDR1 MRHNA and CDR2 SNTAGT come from the germline V gene. There are 15 residues in the CDR3. The CDR3 DNA reads as TGTGCCAGCAGTGATTTTCATAAGGAGAACACTGAAGCTTTCTTT. Translation: CASSDFHKENTEAFF.

Details on this clone: Because it lacks the conserved phenylalanine or tryptophan at the end, this CDR3 is likely a read error. This chain uses TRBV7-2 with TRBJ1-2, with a weak D call TRBD1 (5 bases). CDR1 and CDR2 (germline): SGHTA, FQGNSA. V lost 0 bases and J 2 bases, leaving 13 bases between the germline ends. This CDR3 is built from 16 residues. The CDR3 spells CASSLAGVGPNYGYTL. CDR3 DNA: TGTGCCAGCAGCTTAGCAGGGGTGGGCCCCAACTATGGCTACACCCTC.

The chain recombines TRBV9 with TRBJ1-4; TRBD1 aligns across 8 bases. Trimming took 5 bases from V and 5 from J; bases not matched to a gene: 11. The CDR3 consists of 16 residues. Per the germline V gene, CDR1 is SGDLS and CDR2 is YYNGEE. The CDR3 reads CASSSGTGTLNEKLFF. CDR3 coding DNA: TGTGCCAGCAGTTCCGGGACAGGTACCTTGAATGAAAAACTGTTTTTT.

The genes are TRBV28 and TRBJ1-5, with D perhaps matching TRBD1 (5 bases). Germline V gene data show CDR1 as MDHEN and CDR2 as SYDVKM. This CDR3 is built from 15 residues. Trimming removed 2 bases from V and 1 base from J, with 9 bases in between. For the CDR3, the DNA is TGTGCCAGCAGTTTACCAGGGAACAGCAATCAGCCCCAGCATTTT. This sequence encodes CASSLPGNSNQPQHF.

The rearrangement joins TRBV5-1 to TRBJ1-5; D is uncertain. This CDR3 has 16 residues. Germline V gives CDR1 SGHRS, CDR2 YFSETQ. Deletions cut 2 bases from V and 1 base from J, with 13 bases between. The CDR3 reads CASSFSTPESNQPQHF. The CDR3 DNA sequence: TGCGCCAGCAGCTTTTCGACCCCTGAGAGCAATCAGCCCCAGCATTTT.

The CDR3 here is CASSGAGGYEQYF. The CDR3 DNA sequence: TGTGCCAGCAGTGGGGCAGGGGGCTACGAGCAGTACTTC. The rearrangement uses TRBV2 and TRBJ2-7, with 7 bases lining up with TRBD1. V shed 4 bases and J 3 bases; nucleotides not matched to a gene: 3. The CDR3 is 13 amino acids. CDR1 SNHLY and CDR2 FYNNEI come from the germline V gene. Filled out from reference TRBV2 and TRBJ2-7, the complete variable domain reads EPEVTQTPSHQVTQMGQEVILRCVPISNHLYFYWYRQILGQKVEFLVSFYNNEISEKSEIFDDQFSVERPDGSNFTLKIRSTKLEDSAMYFCASSGAGGYEQYFGPGTRLTVT.

The chain employs TRBV7-2 and TRBJ2-3; tentatively, D is TRBD2 (5 bases). Trimming removed 6 bases from V and 6 bases from J, with 25 bases in between. CDR1 and CDR2 (germline): SGHTA, FQGNSA. The CDR3 is 17 residues long. CDR3 in amino acids: CASSPPWRTRAVDTQYF. In nucleotides, the CDR3 is TGTGCCAGCAGTCCCCCCTGGCGGACTCGCGCGGTGGATACGCAGTATTTT.

The V gene is TRBV7-9, the J gene TRBJ2-1; the D gene is possibly TRBD2 (6 bases). This CDR3 has 19 amino acids. Germline V gives CDR1 SEHNR, CDR2 FQNEAQ (reference sequence). The ends were cut back, 3 bases at V and 7 bases at J, with 28 bases in the middle. The CDR3 sequence is CASSLDYLLRDPLWNEQFF. CDR3 DNA: TGTGCCAGCAGCTTGGATTATCTCTTGCGGGACCCCCTTTGGAATGAGCAGTTCTTC.

This chain connects TRBV7-2 to TRBJ1-1, with a weak D call TRBD1 (5 bases). The CDR3 has 17 amino acids. V lost 5 bases and J 0 bases, leaving 19 bases between the germline ends. Germline CDR1 and CDR2: SGHTA and FQGNSA. The CDR3 DNA sequence: TGTGCCAGCAGCCCCCAAATCTCGATGGACATGAACACTGAAGCTTTCTTT. It is translated as CASSPQISMDMNTEAFF. Full variable domain (outside the CDR3, taken from reference TRBV7-2 and TRBJ1-1): GAGVSQSPSNKVTEKGKDVELRCDPISGHTALYWYRQSLGQGLEFLIYFQGNSAPDKSGLPSDRFSAERTGGSVSTLTIQRTQQEDSAVYLCASSPQISMDMNTEAFFGQGTRLTVV.

The table lists this clone with a count of one. The chain employs TRBV29-1 and TRBJ1-2; 8 bases line up with TRBD1. CDR1 SQVTM and CDR2 ANQGSEA come from the germline V gene. The V gene end was trimmed by 4 bases and the J gene end by 4 bases; junction bases not matched to a gene: 5. This CDR3 region has 13 residues. The CDR3 is CSVGPGGIYGYTF. In nucleotides, the CDR3 is TGCAGCGTTGGTCCAGGGGGCATCTATGGCTACACCTTC.